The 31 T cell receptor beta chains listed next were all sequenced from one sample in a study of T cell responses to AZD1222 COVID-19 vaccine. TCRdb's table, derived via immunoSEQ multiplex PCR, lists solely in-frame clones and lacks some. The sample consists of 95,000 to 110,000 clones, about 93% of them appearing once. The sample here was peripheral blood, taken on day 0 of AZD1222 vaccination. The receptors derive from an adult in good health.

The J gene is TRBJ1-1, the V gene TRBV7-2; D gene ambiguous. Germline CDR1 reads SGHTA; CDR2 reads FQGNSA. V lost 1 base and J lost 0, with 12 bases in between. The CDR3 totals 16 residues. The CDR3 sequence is CASSLDGGTVNTEAFF. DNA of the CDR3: TGTGCCAGCAGCTTAGATGGAGGCACCGTGAACACTGAAGCTTTCTTT.

CDR3 sequence: CASSLDGTGISYEQYF. The CDR3 DNA is TGTGCCAGCAGCTTAGACGGGACAGGGATCTCCTACGAGCAGTACTTC. The genes are TRBV11-3 and TRBJ2-7; TRBD1 matches at 9 bases. Germline V lookup: CDR1 SGHNT, CDR2 YENEEA. The CDR3 runs to 16 residues. V lost 0 bases to trimming and J lost 0 bases; unmatched junction nucleotides: 3.

The DNA of the CDR3 is TGTGCCAGCAGTTACCCGGGACTCCTAGCCAAAAACATTCAGTACTTC. As protein: CASSYPGLLAKNIQYF. This sequence joins TRBV6-2 or TRBV6-3 and TRBJ2-4, with D possibly TRBD2 on 6 matching bases. Germline lookup yields CDR1 MNHEY and CDR2 SVGEGT. V gave up 2 bases and J gave up 0 bases, with 11 bases separating them. The CDR3 spans 16 residues.

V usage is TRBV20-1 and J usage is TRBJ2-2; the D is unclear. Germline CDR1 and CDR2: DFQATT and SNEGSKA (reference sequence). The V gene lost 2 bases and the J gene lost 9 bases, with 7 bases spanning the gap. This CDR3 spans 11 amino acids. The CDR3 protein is CSARRRRELFF. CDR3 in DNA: TGCAGTGCTAGACGGCGGAGGGAGCTGTTTTTT.

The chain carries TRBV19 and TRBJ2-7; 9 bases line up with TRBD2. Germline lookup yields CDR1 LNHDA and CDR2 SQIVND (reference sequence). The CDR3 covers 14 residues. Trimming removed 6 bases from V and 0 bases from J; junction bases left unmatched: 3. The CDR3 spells CASRRTSDSYEQYF. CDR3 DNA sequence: TGTGCCAGTAGAAGGACTAGCGACTCCTACGAGCAGTACTTC.

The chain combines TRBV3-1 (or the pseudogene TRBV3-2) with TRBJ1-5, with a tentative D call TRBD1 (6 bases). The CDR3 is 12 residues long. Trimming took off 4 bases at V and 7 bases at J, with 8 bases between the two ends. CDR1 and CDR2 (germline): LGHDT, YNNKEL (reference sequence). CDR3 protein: CASSLGGQPQHF. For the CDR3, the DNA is TGTGCCAGCAGCCTAGGGGGGCAGCCCCAGCATTTT.

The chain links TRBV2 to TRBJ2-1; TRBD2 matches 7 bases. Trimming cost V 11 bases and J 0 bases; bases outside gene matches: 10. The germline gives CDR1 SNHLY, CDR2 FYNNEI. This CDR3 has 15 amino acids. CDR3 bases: TGTGCCTCGTTGGGTGGCGGGAGCTCCTACAATGAGCAGTTCTTC. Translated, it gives CASLGGGSSYNEQFF.

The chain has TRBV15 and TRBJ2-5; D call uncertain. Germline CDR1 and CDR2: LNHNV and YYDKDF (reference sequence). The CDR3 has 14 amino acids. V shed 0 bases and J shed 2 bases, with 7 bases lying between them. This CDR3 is CATSRDQQQETQYF. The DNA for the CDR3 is TGTGCCACCAGCAGAGATCAACAGCAAGAGACCCAGTACTTC.

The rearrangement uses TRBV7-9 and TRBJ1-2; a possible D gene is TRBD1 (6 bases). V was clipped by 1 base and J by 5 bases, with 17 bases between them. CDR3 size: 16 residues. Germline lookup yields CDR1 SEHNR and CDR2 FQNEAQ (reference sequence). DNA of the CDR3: TGTGCCAGCAGCTTAGACAGGGTATCCCATCGGTATGGCTACACCTTC. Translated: CASSLDRVSHRYGYTF.

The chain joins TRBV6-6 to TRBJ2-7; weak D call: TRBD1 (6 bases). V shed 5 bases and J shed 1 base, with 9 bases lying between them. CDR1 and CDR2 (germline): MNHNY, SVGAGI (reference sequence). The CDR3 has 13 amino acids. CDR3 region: CASSPGQSYEQYF. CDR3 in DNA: TGTGCCAGCAGTCCCGGACAGTCCTACGAGCAGTACTTC.

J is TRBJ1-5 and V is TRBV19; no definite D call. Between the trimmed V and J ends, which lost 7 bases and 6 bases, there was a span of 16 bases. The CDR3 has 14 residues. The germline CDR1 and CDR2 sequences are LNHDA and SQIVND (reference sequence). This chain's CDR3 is CASNADGDFQPQHF. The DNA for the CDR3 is TGTGCCAGTAACGCTGACGGGGATTTTCAGCCCCAGCATTTT.

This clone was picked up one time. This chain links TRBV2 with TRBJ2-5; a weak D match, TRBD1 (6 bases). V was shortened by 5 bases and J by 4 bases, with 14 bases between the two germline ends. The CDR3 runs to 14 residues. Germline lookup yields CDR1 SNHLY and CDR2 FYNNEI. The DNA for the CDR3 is TGTGCCAGCAGTAGTGACAGGCTTGGAGAGACCCAGTACTTC. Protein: CASSSDRLGETQYF.

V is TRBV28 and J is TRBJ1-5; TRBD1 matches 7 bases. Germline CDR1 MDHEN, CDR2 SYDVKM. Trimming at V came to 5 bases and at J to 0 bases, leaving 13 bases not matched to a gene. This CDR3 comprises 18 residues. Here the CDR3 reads CASSPTTTGLYSNQPQHF. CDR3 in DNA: TGTGCCAGCAGTCCGACCACGACAGGGCTATATAGCAATCAGCCCCAGCATTTT.

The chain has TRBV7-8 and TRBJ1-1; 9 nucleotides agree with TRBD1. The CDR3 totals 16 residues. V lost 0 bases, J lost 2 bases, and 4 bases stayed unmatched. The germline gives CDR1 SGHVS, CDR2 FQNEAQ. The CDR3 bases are TGTGCCAGCAGCTTAGCGCAGGGACAGGGTAACACTGAAGCTTTCTTT. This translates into CASSLAQGQGNTEAFF.

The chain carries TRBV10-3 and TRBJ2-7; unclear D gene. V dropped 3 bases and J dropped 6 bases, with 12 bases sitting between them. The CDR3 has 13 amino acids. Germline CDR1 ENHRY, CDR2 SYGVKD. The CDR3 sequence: CAISETRMGEQYF. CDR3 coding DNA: TGTGCCATCAGTGAAACTCGTATGGGCGAGCAGTACTTC.

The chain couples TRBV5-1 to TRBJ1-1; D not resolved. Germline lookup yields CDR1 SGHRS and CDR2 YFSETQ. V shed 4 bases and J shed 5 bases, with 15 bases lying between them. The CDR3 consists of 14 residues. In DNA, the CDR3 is TGCGCCAGCAGCCACCCCGACGCGGGGACTGAAGCTTTCTTT. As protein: CASSHPDAGTEAFF.

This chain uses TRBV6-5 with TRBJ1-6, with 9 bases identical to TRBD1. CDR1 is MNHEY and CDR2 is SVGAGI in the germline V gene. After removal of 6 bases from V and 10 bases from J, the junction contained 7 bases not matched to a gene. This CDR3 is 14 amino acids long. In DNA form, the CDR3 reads TGTGCCAGCAGCCGTGGACAGGGGAAATCACCCCTCCACTTT. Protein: CASSRGQGKSPLHF.

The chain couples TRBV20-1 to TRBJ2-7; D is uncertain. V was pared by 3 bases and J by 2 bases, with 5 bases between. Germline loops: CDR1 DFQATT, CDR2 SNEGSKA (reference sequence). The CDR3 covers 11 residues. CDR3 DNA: TGCAGTGCTAGGAGTACCTACGAGCAGTACTTC. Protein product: CSARSTYEQYF.

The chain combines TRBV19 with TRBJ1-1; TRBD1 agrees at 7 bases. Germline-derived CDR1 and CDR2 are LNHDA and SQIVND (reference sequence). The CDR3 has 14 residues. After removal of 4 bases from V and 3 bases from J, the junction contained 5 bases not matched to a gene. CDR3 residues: CASSTLQGYTEAFF. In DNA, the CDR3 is TGTGCCAGTAGTACCCTACAGGGGTACACTGAAGCTTTCTTT.

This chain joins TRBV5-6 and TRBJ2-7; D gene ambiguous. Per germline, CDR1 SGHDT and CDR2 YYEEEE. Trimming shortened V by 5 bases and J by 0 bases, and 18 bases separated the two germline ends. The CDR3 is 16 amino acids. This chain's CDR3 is CASSLRLHSPSYEQYF. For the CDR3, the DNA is TGTGCCAGCAGTCTTCGGTTGCACAGCCCCTCCTACGAGCAGTACTTC.

CDR3 in amino acids: CASSLGGSGTSRGTGELFF. DNA of the CDR3: TGTGCCAGCAGCTTGGGGGGCAGCGGGACCTCACGGGGCACCGGGGAGCTGTTTTTT. This chain connects TRBV5-4 to TRBJ2-2, with 7 nucleotides matching TRBD2. The V gene end was trimmed by 0 bases and the J gene end by 4 bases; junction bases not matched to a gene: 15. Looked up from germline, CDR1 is SGHNT and CDR2 is YYREEE (reference sequence). This CDR3 is 19 amino acids long.

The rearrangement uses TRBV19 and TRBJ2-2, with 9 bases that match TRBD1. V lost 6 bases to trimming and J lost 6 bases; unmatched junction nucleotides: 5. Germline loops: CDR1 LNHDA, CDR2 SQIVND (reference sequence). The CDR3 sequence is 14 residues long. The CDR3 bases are TGTGCCAGTAGAGGGACAGGGATCTCCGGGGAGCTGTTTTTT. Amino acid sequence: CASRGTGISGELFF.

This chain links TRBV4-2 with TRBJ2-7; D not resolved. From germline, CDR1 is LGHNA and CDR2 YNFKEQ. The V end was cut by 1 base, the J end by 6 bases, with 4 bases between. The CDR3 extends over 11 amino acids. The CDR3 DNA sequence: TGTGCCAGCAGCCAAGCTGGCGAGCAGTACTTC. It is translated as CASSQAGEQYF.

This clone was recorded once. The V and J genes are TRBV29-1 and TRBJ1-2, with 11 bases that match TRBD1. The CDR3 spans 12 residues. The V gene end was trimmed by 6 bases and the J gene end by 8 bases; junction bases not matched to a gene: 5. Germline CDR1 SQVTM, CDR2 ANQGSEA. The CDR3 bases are TGCAGCGTGGTGGGACAGGGGGACGGCTACACCTTC. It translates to CSVVGQGDGYTF.

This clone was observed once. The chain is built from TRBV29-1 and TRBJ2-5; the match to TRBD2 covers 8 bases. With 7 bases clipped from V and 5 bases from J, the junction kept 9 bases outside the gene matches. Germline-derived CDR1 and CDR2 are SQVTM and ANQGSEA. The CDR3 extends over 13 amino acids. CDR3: CSADSGSGETQYF. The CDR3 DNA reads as TGCAGCGCCGACAGCGGGAGCGGGGAGACCCAGTACTTC.

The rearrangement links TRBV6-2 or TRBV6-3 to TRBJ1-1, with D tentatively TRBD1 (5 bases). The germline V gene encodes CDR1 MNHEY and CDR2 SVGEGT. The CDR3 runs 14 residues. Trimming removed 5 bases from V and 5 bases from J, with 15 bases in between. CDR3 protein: CASSPLGRGTEAFF. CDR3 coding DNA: TGTGCCAGCAGTCCACTCGGACGGGGGACTGAAGCTTTCTTT.

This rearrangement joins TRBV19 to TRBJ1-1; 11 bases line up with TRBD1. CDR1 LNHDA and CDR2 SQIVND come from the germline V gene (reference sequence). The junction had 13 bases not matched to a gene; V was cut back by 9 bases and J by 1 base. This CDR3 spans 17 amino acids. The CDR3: CASRPRTGGDQNTEAFF. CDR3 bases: TGTGCCAGCAGACCTCGGACAGGGGGCGATCAGAACACTGAAGCTTTCTTT.

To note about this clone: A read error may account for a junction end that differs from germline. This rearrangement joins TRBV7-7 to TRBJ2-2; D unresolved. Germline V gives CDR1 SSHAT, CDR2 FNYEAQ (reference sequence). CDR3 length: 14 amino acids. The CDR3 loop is CASSLGGNTGELFF. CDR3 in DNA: TGTGCTAGCAGCTTAGGCGGGAACACCGGGGAGCTGTTTTTT.

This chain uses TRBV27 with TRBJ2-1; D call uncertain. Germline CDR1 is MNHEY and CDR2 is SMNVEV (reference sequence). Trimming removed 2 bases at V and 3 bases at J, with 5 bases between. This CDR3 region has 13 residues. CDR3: CASSLTHYNEQFF. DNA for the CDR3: TGTGCCAGCAGTTTAACCCACTACAATGAGCAGTTCTTC.

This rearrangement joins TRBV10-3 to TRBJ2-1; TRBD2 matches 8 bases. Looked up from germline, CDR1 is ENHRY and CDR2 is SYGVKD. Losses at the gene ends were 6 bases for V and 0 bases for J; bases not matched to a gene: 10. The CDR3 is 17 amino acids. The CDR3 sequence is CAIRDPQGTSSYNEQFF. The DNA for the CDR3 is TGTGCCATCAGAGACCCCCAGGGGACTAGCTCCTACAATGAGCAGTTCTTC.

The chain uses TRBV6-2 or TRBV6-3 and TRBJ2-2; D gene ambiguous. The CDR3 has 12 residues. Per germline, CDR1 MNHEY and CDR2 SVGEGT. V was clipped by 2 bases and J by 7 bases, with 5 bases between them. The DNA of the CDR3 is TGTGCCAGCAGTTACCCGCGCGGGGAGCTGTTTTTT. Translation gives CASSYPRGELFF.